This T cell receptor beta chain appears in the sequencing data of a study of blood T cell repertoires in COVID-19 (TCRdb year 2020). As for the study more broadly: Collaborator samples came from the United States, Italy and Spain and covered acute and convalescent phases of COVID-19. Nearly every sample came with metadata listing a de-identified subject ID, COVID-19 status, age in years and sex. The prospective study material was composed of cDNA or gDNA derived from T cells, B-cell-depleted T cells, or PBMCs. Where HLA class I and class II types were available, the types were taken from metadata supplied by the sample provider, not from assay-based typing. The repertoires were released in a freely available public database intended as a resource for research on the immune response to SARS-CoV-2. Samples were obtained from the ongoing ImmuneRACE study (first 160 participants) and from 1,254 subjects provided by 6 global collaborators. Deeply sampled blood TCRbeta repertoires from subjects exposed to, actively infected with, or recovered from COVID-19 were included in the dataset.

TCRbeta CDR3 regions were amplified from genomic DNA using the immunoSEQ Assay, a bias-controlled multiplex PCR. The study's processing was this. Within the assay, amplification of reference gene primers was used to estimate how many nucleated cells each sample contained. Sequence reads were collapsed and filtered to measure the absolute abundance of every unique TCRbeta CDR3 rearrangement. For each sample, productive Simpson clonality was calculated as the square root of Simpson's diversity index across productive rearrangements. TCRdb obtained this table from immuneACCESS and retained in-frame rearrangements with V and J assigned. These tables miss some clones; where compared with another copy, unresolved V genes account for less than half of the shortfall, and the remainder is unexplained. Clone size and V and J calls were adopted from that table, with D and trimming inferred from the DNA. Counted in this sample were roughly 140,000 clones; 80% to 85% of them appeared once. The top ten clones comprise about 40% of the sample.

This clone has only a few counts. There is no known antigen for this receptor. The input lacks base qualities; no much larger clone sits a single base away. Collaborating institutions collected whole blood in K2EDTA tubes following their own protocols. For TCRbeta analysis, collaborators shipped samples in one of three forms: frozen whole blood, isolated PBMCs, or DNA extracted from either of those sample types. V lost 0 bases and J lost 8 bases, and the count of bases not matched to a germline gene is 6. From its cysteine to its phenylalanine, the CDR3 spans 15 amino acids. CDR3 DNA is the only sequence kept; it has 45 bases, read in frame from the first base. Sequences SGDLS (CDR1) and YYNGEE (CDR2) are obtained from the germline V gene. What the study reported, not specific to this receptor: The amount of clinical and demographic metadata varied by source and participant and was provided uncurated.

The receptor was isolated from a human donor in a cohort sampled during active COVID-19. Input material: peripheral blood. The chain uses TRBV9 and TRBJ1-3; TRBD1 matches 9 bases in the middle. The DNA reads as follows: TGTGCCAGCAGCGTAGGGGGGACAGGGAGGGACACCATATATTTT. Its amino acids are CASSVGGTGRDTIYF.